This T cell receptor beta chain is from a study of blood T cell repertoires in COVID-19. The length of the CDR3 is 13 residues. CDR1 SGHTS and CDR2 YDEGEE come from the germline V gene. Germline trimming cut 6 bases from V and 5 bases from J; bases unmatched to any gene: 6. Profiling relied on immunoSEQ multiplex PCR, and the TCRdb table lists in-frame clones only, not all of them. The table has about 220,000 clones, 80% to 90% seen once. The chain couples TRBV5-8 to TRBJ1-2; 8 nucleotides match TRBD1. The receptor comes from a woman in her sixties or seventies who had recovered from COVID-19. What was sequenced was peripheral blood. The CDR3 DNA sequence: TGTGCCAGCAAGCGAGACAGGGGATATGGCTACACCTTC. It yields the protein CASKRDRGYGYTF. The full variable domain, its missing parts supplied by reference TRBV5-8 and TRBJ1-2, is EAGVTQSPTHLIKTRGQQATLRCSPISGHTSVYWYQQALGLGLQFLLWYDEGEERNRGNFPPRFSGRQFPNYSSELNVNALELEDSALYLCASKRDRGYGYTFGSGTRLTVV.